The clone carrying this T cell receptor (beta chain) was counted at least ten times. The target antigen is unknown. The sample originates from a study of response to subunit inactivated influenza vaccine. Study-wide results and limits: The authors suggested that few new T cells are recruited per seasonal influenza vaccination.

The CDR3 covers 14 residues. Germline lookup yields CDR1 LGHDT and CDR2 YNNKEL (reference sequence). Trimming took off 1 base at V and 1 base at J, with 8 bases between the two ends. TCRdb passed the RT-PCR reads through MiXCR, listing each CDR3 protein once. The table shows around 540,000 distinct CDR3 sequences, with roughly 10% occurring only once. The sequences come from PBMCs from blood, collected on the day of vaccination. This chain links TRBV3-1 with TRBJ2-7; the D is unclear. This sequence originates from a man between 50 and 59 years old who received an inactivated influenza vaccine. The CDR3 DNA reads TGTGCCAGCAGCCAAGGCCGGAGATCCTACGAGCAGTACTTC. Protein sequence: CASSQGRRSYEQYF.